Only a few counts were recorded for the clone carrying this TCR beta chain. TCRdb processed the RT-PCR reads anew with MiXCR; each CDR3 protein has one entry. The table records some 2,500 distinct CDR3 sequences, about 7.7% of them present only once. This sample stems from a study of patients and donors after allogeneic stem cell transplantation. The CDR3 is made up of 14 amino acids. Germline assignment: CDR1 SGHKS and CDR2 YYEKEE (reference sequence). Trimming stripped 0 bases from V and 1 base from J, with 7 bases between. The material sequenced was blood, either unsorted or a sorted T cell fraction (not recorded which). This sequence was found in a human donor who was either an allogeneic HSCT recipient or a stem cell or donor lymphocyte infusion donor (not recorded which). It is not recorded whose cells these are; they may come from a transplant donor. V is TRBV5-5 and J is TRBJ1-1; D may be TRBD1 (5 bases). The CDR3 bases are TGTGCCAGCAGCTTGGCCACAGGGAACACTGAAGCTTTCTTT. Translated: CASSLATGNTEAFF.